The sequence of this T cell receptor (beta chain) was determined in a study of cytomegalovirus exposure and HLA in healthy donors. The CDR3 runs to 16 residues. CDR1 is LGHNA, CDR2 YSLEER, per germline. Trimming pared 0 bases from V and 2 bases from J, leaving 11 bases between. The study ran its PCR with 60 Vbeta and 13 Jbeta primers. Profiling relied on immunoSEQ multiplex PCR, and the TCRdb table lists in-frame clones only, not all of them. The table has 150,000 to 200,000 clones, 75% to 80% seen once. This sequence originates from a woman aged 50 to 65 in good health and CMV-seropositive. This chain uses TRBV4-3 with TRBJ1-3, with D tentatively TRBD1 (5 bases). The material sequenced was PBMCs. The CDR3 sequence: CASSQDQGFTGNTIYF. CDR3 bases: TGCGCCAGCAGCCAAGATCAGGGTTTTACTGGAAACACCATATATTTT.